This passage covers 10 T cell receptor beta chains from one sample sequenced in a study of cytomegalovirus exposure and HLA in healthy donors. Here immunoSEQ multiplex PCR was the method, and the copy in TCRdb shows in-frame clones only, minus some. This sample has 100,000 to 120,000 clones, with approximately 90% found just once. The sample was PBMCs. The source is a woman in her late teens or twenties in good health and CMV-seronegative.

The gene calls are TRBV5-1 and TRBJ1-1; TRBD1 agrees at 8 bases. The CDR3 has 14 residues. Losses at the gene ends were 4 bases for V and 6 bases for J; bases not matched to a gene: 8. Germline assignment: CDR1 SGHRS and CDR2 YFSETQ. The chain's CDR3 is CASSVAGGLAEAFF. In nucleotides, the CDR3 is TGCGCCAGCAGCGTGGCAGGGGGCCTGGCTGAAGCTTTCTTT.

The chain employs TRBV9 and TRBJ2-7, with 13 bases lining up with TRBD2. The V gene end was trimmed by 6 bases and the J gene end by 9 bases; junction bases not matched to a gene: 6. CDR3 size: 13 residues. From germline, CDR1 is SGDLS and CDR2 YYNGEE. In nucleotides, the CDR3 is TGTGCCAGCACGAGGACTAGCGGGGGTGTGCAGTACTTC. Amino acids: CASTRTSGGVQYF.

This clone appeared a single time. V is TRBV9 and J is TRBJ2-4; 10 nucleotides align to TRBD2. V was pared by 4 bases and J by 5 bases, with 15 bases of the junction left unmatched. This CDR3 has 18 residues. Germline V gene lookup returns CDR1 SGDLS and CDR2 YYNGEE. Written as DNA, the CDR3 is TGTGCCAGCAGCCCAACCGGACTAGCGGACCGTTTCGAAAACATTCAGTACTTC. It encodes CASSPTGLADRFENIQYF. The complete variable domain, with remaining parts taken from reference TRBV9 and TRBJ2-4, reads DSGVTQTPKHLITATGQRVTLRCSPRSGDLSVYWYQQSLDQGLQFLIQYYNGEERAKGNILERFSAQQFPDLHSELNLSSLELGDSALYFCASSPTGLADRFENIQYFGAGTRLSVL.

The J gene is TRBJ1-1, the V gene TRBV7-9; D gene unclear. The CDR3 loop spans 15 amino acids. Trimming shortened V by 5 bases and J by 6 bases, and 19 bases separated the two germline ends. Germline CDR1 reads SEHNR; CDR2 reads FQNEAQ (reference sequence). CDR3: CASSPKTRIGSEAFF. The CDR3 nucleotides are TGTGCCAGCAGCCCTAAGACTCGAATCGGTTCTGAAGCTTTCTTT.

The chain couples TRBV6-6 to TRBJ1-5; 8 bases are a match to TRBD1. CDR3 length: 16 amino acids. The V segment lost 0 bases and the J segment 5 bases; nucleotides outside the gene matches: 6. Germline loops: CDR1 MNHNY, CDR2 SVGAGI (reference sequence). The CDR3 region is CASSYSFAGGDQPQHF. The CDR3 DNA reads TGTGCCAGCAGTTACTCGTTTGCAGGGGGCGATCAGCCCCAGCATTTT.

This clone showed up just a few times. The V call is TRBV19, the J call TRBJ2-7, with D perhaps matching TRBD1 (5 bases). The germline gives CDR1 LNHDA, CDR2 SQIVND (reference sequence). V was shortened by 3 bases and J by 6 bases, with 12 bases between the two germline ends. The CDR3 is 13 amino acids. DNA of the CDR3: TGTGCCAGTAGTATCCCCGGCAGGGTCGAGCAGTACTTC. This codes for CASSIPGRVEQYF.

The CDR3 protein is CASSLGATGANVLTF. The CDR3 nucleotides read TGTGCCAGCAGCCTGGGGGCGACGGGGGCCAACGTCCTGACTTTC. V is TRBV7-2 and J is TRBJ2-6; maybe TRBD1 (6 bases). V lost 5 bases, J lost 4 bases, and 12 bases lay in between. The CDR3 contains 15 residues. CDR1 is SGHTA, CDR2 FQGNSA, per germline.

This chain uses TRBV5-1 with TRBJ1-1; a possible D gene is TRBD1 (5 bases). Germline CDR1 and CDR2: SGHRS and YFSETQ. The V gene lost 4 bases and the J gene lost 3 bases, with 10 bases spanning the gap. The CDR3 totals 13 residues. The CDR3 region is CASSAGFDTEAFF. CDR3 sequence (DNA): TGCGCCAGCAGCGCAGGGTTTGACACTGAAGCTTTCTTT.

This chain uses TRBV2 with TRBJ1-6; perhaps TRBD1 as D (6 bases). Germline assignment: CDR1 SNHLY and CDR2 FYNNEI. The CDR3 has 16 amino acids. V gave up 7 bases and J gave up 0 bases, with 13 bases separating them. CDR3 residues: CASTGTGSSYNSPLHF. As DNA, the CDR3 is TGTGCCAGCACCGGAACAGGGAGCTCCTATAATTCACCCCTCCACTTT.

The V call is TRBV5-8, the J call TRBJ2-5, with TRBD2 matching 8 bases. CDR1 is SGHTS, CDR2 YDEGEE, per germline. Unmatched junction bases numbered 7, after V lost 3 bases and J lost 3 bases. CDR3 size: 15 residues. DNA for the CDR3: TGTGCCAGCAGCTCTAGACTAGCGTCAAAAGAGACCCAGTACTTC. The encoded protein is CASSSRLASKETQYF.